The 28 T cell receptor beta chains in this list originate from one sample, sequenced in a study of CD8 T cells in ankylosing spondylitis. From the 5' RACE reads, TCRdb called clonotypes with MiXCR, one entry per CDR3 protein. The sample yields fewer than 650,000 distinct CDR3 sequences, roughly an eighth seen once. No antigen is known for these receptors. The study, taken as a whole, reports: For ankylosing spondylitis blood, a TCR beta motif of roughly 8 highly homologous variants appeared characteristic.

Sample: blood, either unsorted or a sorted T cell fraction (not recorded which). Receptors were obtained from a male donor with ankylosing spondylitis.

This chain connects TRBV30 to TRBJ2-3; D is tentatively TRBD1 or TRBD2 (5 bases each). This CDR3 is built from 11 residues. Trimming shortened V by 5 bases and J by 6 bases, and 9 bases separated the two germline ends. Per the germline V gene, CDR1 is GTSNPN and CDR2 is SVGIG (reference sequence). CDR3 in DNA: TGTGCCTGGGGGACCCTCGATACGCAGTATTTT. It translates to CAWGTLDTQYF.

This clonotype was observed a few times. The V call is TRBV27, the J call TRBJ2-5; 12 bases map to TRBD2. Germline loops: CDR1 MNHEY, CDR2 SMNVEV (reference sequence). Trimming took 2 bases from V and 0 from J; bases not matched to a gene: 1. CDR3 length equals 16 residues. The CDR3 region has the DNA TGTGCCAGCAGTTTAGGACTAGCGGGGCACCAAGAGACCCAGTACTTC. It specifies CASSLGLAGHQETQYF.

The V call is TRBV20-1, the J call TRBJ1-2; D not certain. Trimming shortened V by 5 bases and J by 6 bases, and 10 bases separated the two germline ends. The germline CDR1 and CDR2 sequences are DFQATT and SNEGSKA (reference sequence). The CDR3 spans 11 residues. The CDR3, as DNA: TGCAGTGCTTGGGCTTCTGATGGCTACACCTTC. This encodes CSAWASDGYTF.

The chain employs TRBV7-6 and TRBJ2-1, with TRBD1 matching 9 bases. Germline loops: CDR1 SGHVS, CDR2 FNYEAQ. This CDR3 has 15 residues. J was trimmed by 4 bases and V by 5 bases; bases with no gene match: 6. CDR3 protein: CASSQGQGIYNEQFF. In nucleotides, the CDR3 is TGTGCCAGCAGCCAGGGACAGGGAATATACAATGAGCAGTTCTTC. The variable domain in full, completed from reference TRBV7-6 and TRBJ2-1, reads GAGVSQSPRYKVTKRGQDVALRCDPISGHVSLYWYRQALGQGPEFLTYFNYEAQQDKSGLPNDRFSAERPEGSISTLTIQRTEQRDSAMYRCASSQGQGIYNEQFFGPGTRLTVL.

The chain links TRBV2 to TRBJ1-1; TRBD1 matches 7 bases. The CDR3 runs 15 residues. V was pared by 8 bases and J by 5 bases, with 14 bases of the junction left unmatched. Germline V lookup: CDR1 SNHLY, CDR2 FYNNEI. This CDR3 reads CASSWTGALTTEAFF. In DNA form, the CDR3 reads TGTGCCAGCTCATGGACAGGCGCCTTAACGACTGAAGCTTTCTTT. Together with reference TRBV2 and TRBJ1-1, the CDR3 gives the full variable domain: EPEVTQTPSHQVTQMGQEVILRCVPISNHLYFYWYRQILGQKVEFLVSFYNNEISEKSEIFDDQFSVERPDGSNFTLKIRSTKLEDSAMYFCASSWTGALTTEAFFGQGTRLTVV.

This clonotype was seen more than once but under ten times. Written as DNA, the CDR3 is TGCGCCAGCAGTCAGGACTATGGCTACACCTTC. This gives the protein CASSQDYGYTF. The rearrangement links TRBV5-1 to TRBJ1-2; D uncertain. The CDR3 has 11 amino acids. Germline V gene sequence: CDR1 SGHRS, CDR2 YFSETQ. With 5 bases removed from V and 3 bases from J, the gap between germline ends came to 5 bases.

This sequence joins TRBV5-1 and TRBJ2-1; 12 bases map to TRBD2. The CDR3 totals 15 residues. Germline V CDR1 and CDR2: SGHRS, YFSETQ. Trimming removed 4 bases from V and 6 bases from J; junction bases left unmatched: 5. In DNA, the CDR3 is TGCGCCAGCAGCCCGGGACTAGCGGGCCCCAATGAGCAGTTCTTC. It is translated as CASSPGLAGPNEQFF.

V gene TRBV3-1 combines with J gene TRBJ2-5; 8 positions match TRBD2. V was clipped by 2 bases and J by 1 base; unmatched bases: 6. The CDR3 loop spans 16 amino acids. Germline V gene data show CDR1 as LGHDT and CDR2 as YNNKEL (reference sequence). CDR3 region: CASSQIAGPRQETQYF. In DNA form, the CDR3 reads TGTGCCAGCAGCCAAATAGCGGGACCACGCCAAGAGACCCAGTACTTC.

This chain joins TRBV13 and TRBJ1-2, with D unresolved. V gave up 5 bases and J gave up 0 bases, with 13 bases separating them. Germline V gene sequence: CDR1 PRHDT, CDR2 FYEKMQ (reference sequence). The CDR3 sequence is 15 residues long. This chain's CDR3 is CASSLRRRANYGYTF. CDR3 coding DNA: TGTGCCAGCAGCCTTCGTAGGCGAGCTAACTATGGCTACACCTTC.

V gene TRBV7-9 combines with J gene TRBJ2-1, with D unclear. V shed 5 bases and J shed 14 bases, with 13 bases lying between them. Germline assignment: CDR1 SEHNR and CDR2 FQNEAQ (reference sequence). CDR3 length equals 11 residues. The CDR3 loop reads CASSIRHVEFF. The CDR3 bases are TGTGCCAGCAGCATAAGACACGTGGAGTTCTTC. The variable domain in full, completed from reference TRBV7-9 and TRBJ2-1, reads DTGVSQNPRHKITKRGQNVTFRCDPISEHNRLYWYRQTLGQGPEFLTYFQNEAQLEKSRLLSDRFSAERPKGSFSTLEIQRTEQGDSAMYLCASSIRHVEFFGPGTRLTVL.

J is TRBJ1-6 and V is TRBV12-3 or TRBV12-4; weak D call: TRBD1 (5 bases). The CDR3 loop spans 14 amino acids. Trimming took off 6 bases at V and 5 bases at J, with 11 bases between the two ends. The CDR3: CASSPQGDNSPLHF. The CDR3 DNA reads as TGTGCCAGCAGCCCCCAAGGGGATAATTCACCCCTCCACTTT.

This clonotype was counted between two and nine times. This sequence joins TRBV20-1 and TRBJ2-5; 8 positions agree with TRBD2. The CDR3 covers 13 residues. Losses at the gene ends were 5 bases for V and 5 bases for J; bases not matched to a gene: 7. Germline values: CDR1 DFQATT, CDR2 SNEGSKA (reference sequence). CDR3 nucleotides: TGCAGTGCTGAAGCGGGAGTTAGGGAGACCCAGTACTTC. Translation: CSAEAGVRETQYF.

This clonotype occurred a few times. The V and J genes are TRBV6-6 and TRBJ2-1; D is possibly TRBD1 (6 bases). This CDR3 has 12 residues. Trimming pared 2 bases from V and 10 bases from J, leaving 9 bases between. Germline V lookup: CDR1 MNHNY, CDR2 SVGAGI (reference sequence). CDR3 bases: TGTGCCAGCAGTTACGCCACAGGGGAGCAGTTCTTC. The encoded protein is CASSYATGEQFF.

This clonotype was counted only a few times. The chain couples TRBV3-1 to TRBJ2-2; 9 bases are shared with TRBD1. The germline gives CDR1 LGHDT, CDR2 YNNKEL (reference sequence). Trimming at V came to 9 bases and at J to 6 bases, leaving 8 bases not matched to a gene. The CDR3 extends over 14 amino acids. This CDR3 is CASGDRARSGELFF. The CDR3 DNA is TGTGCCAGTGGGGACAGGGCCCGGTCCGGGGAGCTGTTTTTT.

The chain joins TRBV18 to TRBJ2-5; D might be TRBD2 (6 bases). The CDR3 length is 15 residues. Germline assignment: CDR1 KGHSH and CDR2 LQKENI. Deletions cut 0 bases from V and 5 bases from J, with 13 bases between. The CDR3 DNA sequence: TGTGCCAGCTCACCACCGGCTGGAGGGCCGGAGACCCAGTACTTC. It is translated as CASSPPAGGPETQYF.

V and J are TRBV5-1 and TRBJ1-3; D call uncertain. Per the germline V gene, CDR1 is SGHRS and CDR2 is YFSETQ. This CDR3 region has 14 residues. The V end lost 0 bases, the J end lost 3 bases, and 7 bases lay between the germline ends. Here the CDR3 reads CASSLAVGGNTIYF. CDR3 nucleotide sequence: TGCGCCAGCAGCTTGGCCGTTGGTGGAAACACCATATATTTT.

The chain links TRBV7-6 to TRBJ2-3; D may correspond to TRBD1 or TRBD2 (6 bases each). The germline V gene encodes CDR1 SGHVS and CDR2 FNYEAQ. This CDR3 region has 13 residues. V was cut by 4 bases and J by 8 bases, with 13 bases left in between. CDR3 nucleotide sequence: TGTGCCAGCAGCTCCCAAGAGGGGGGTACGCAGTATTTT. Protein: CASSSQEGGTQYF.

This clonotype was counted a few times. The V and J genes are TRBV7-9 and TRBJ2-7; either TRBD1 or TRBD2 may fit D (5 bases each). Germline lookup yields CDR1 SEHNR and CDR2 FQNEAQ (reference sequence). CDR3 length: 15 residues. The V and J ends lost 5 bases and 0 bases respectively, with 14 bases between them. CDR3 residues: CASSPGTGSSYEQYF. DNA for the CDR3: TGTGCCAGCAGCCCCGGGACGGGAAGCTCCTACGAGCAGTACTTC.

This chain connects TRBV5-1 to TRBJ2-3, with no clear D. Per germline, CDR1 SGHRS and CDR2 YFSETQ. V lost 0 bases, J lost 0 bases, and 11 bases lay in between. The CDR3 contains 16 residues. CDR3 loop: CASSLVVGTSTDTQYF. For the CDR3, the DNA is TGCGCCAGCAGCTTGGTGGTCGGCACTAGCACAGATACGCAGTATTTT.

This clonotype has only a few counts. The chain employs TRBV5-1 and TRBJ1-6; D remains unclear. The V end was cut by 0 bases, the J end by 6 bases, with 4 bases between. The V gene's germline CDR1 is SGHRS and CDR2 YFSETQ. The CDR3 has 13 amino acids. CDR3 bases: TGCGCCAGCAGCTTGGGCATTAATTCACCCCTCCACTTT. This encodes CASSLGINSPLHF.

The J gene is TRBJ2-5, the V gene TRBV5-1; D might be TRBD2 (6 bases). The CDR3 sequence is 14 residues long. Germline V lookup: CDR1 SGHRS, CDR2 YFSETQ. V shed 1 base and J shed 4 bases, with 11 bases lying between them. The CDR3 loop reads CASSLISAGETQYF. CDR3 in DNA: TGCGCCAGCAGCTTGATCTCAGCGGGAGAGACCCAGTACTTC.

In its sample, this clonotype was seen a few times. This chain connects TRBV7-2 to TRBJ2-7; 7 bases map to TRBD1. V lost 5 bases, J lost 2 bases, and 3 bases stayed unmatched. The germline V gene has CDR1 SGHTA and CDR2 FQGNSA. The CDR3 loop spans 13 amino acids. CDR3 sequence (DNA): TGTGCCAGCAGCACAGGGGCTGCCTACGAGCAGTACTTC. It encodes CASSTGAAYEQYF.

The chain couples TRBV11-1 to TRBJ2-3, with 13 bases that match TRBD2. CDR3 length equals 18 residues. After removal of 5 bases from V and 6 bases from J, the junction contained 14 bases not matched to a gene. Germline V gene lookup returns CDR1 SGHAT and CDR2 FQDESV (reference sequence). In nucleotides, the CDR3 is TGTGCCAGCAGCCGATGGACTAGCGGGAGTTTCAGTATGGATACGCAGTATTTT. Translating gives CASSRWTSGSFSMDTQYF. The full variable domain, completed using reference TRBV11-1 and TRBJ2-3, is EAEVAQSPRYKITEKSQAVAFWCDPISGHATLYWYRQILGQGPELLVQFQDESVVDDSQLPKDRFSAERLKGVDSTLKIQPAELGDSAMYLCASSRWTSGSFSMDTQYFGPGTRLTVL.

In this sample, this clonotype turned up many times. V gene TRBV5-4 combines with J gene TRBJ2-1; no definite D call. CDR3 length equals 13 residues. Trimming removed 0 bases at V and 5 bases at J, with 6 bases between. Germline lookup yields CDR1 SGHNT and CDR2 YYREEE (reference sequence). The CDR3 loop is CASSLVWDNEQFF. Written as DNA, the CDR3 is TGTGCCAGCAGCTTGGTGTGGGACAATGAGCAGTTCTTC.

In its sample, this clonotype was seen a few times. The V gene is TRBV19, the J gene TRBJ2-1; D is ambiguous. Germline loops: CDR1 LNHDA, CDR2 SQIVND (reference sequence). This CDR3 contains 18 residues. V lost 3 bases, J lost 0 bases, and 18 bases lay in between. CDR3 in amino acids: CASSIPQKTSRSYNEQFF. In nucleotides, the CDR3 is TGTGCCAGTAGTATCCCCCAAAAAACATCTCGCTCCTACAATGAGCAGTTCTTC.

The sample holds a few counts of this clonotype. The chain uses TRBV12-3 or TRBV12-4 and TRBJ2-2, with TRBD1 as a possible D gene (5 bases). V dropped 6 bases and J dropped 7 bases, with 18 bases sitting between them. The CDR3 sequence is 15 residues long. CDR3 sequence reads: CASRQRLRGHGELFF. The CDR3 nucleotides read TGTGCCAGCAGACAACGACTTAGGGGTCACGGGGAGCTGTTTTTT.

This clonotype came up a few times. The chain has TRBV12-3 or TRBV12-4 and TRBJ2-1; 7 nucleotides agree with TRBD2. This CDR3 is built from 17 residues. Trimming at V came to 5 bases and at J to 6 bases, leaving 16 bases not matched to a gene. CDR3 bases: TGTGCCAGCAGTCCCCTAAGACTAGCCATATACCCCAATGAGCAGTTCTTC. This gives the protein CASSPLRLAIYPNEQFF.

Many counts were recorded for this clonotype. The chain combines TRBV25-1 with TRBJ1-6; 7 positions match TRBD1. This CDR3 comprises 14 residues. The ends lost 5 bases at V and 6 bases at J; junction bases unmatched: 4. Looked up from germline, CDR1 is MGHDK and CDR2 is SYGVNS. The CDR3 loop reads CASSPTGVNSPLHF. The CDR3 DNA sequence: TGTGCCAGCAGTCCAACAGGGGTTAATTCACCCCTCCACTTT.